The present TCR beta chain was sequenced within a study of control samples from healthy donors and cancer patients. Using immunoSEQ multiplex PCR, the repertoire was profiled, and TCRdb retains in-frame clones only, with some absent. The repertoire holds around 130,000 clones, with more than 70% as singletons. Germline V gene sequence: CDR1 MGHDK, CDR2 SYGVNS. V shed 2 bases, J shed 8 bases, and the junction held 7 bases outside the gene matches. The CDR3 spans 15 residues. The sample comprised blood. The V call is TRBV25-1, the J call TRBJ1-4; 8 bases are a match to TRBD1. This clonotype was sampled from a man aged 50 to 60 in good health. CDR3 loop: CASSEEIRGREKLFF. The DNA of the CDR3 is TGTGCCAGCAGTGAAGAAATCAGGGGGCGGGAAAAACTGTTTTTT.